These T cell receptor beta chains were read from a single sample in a study of beta chain features in type 1 diabetes. Assay used: immunoSEQ multiplex PCR; TCRdb lists only in-frame clones, some missing. The data show 250,000 to 300,000 clones, with approximately 14% seen just once and around 0.016% held by the top ten. Material for sequencing was naive CD4+ T cells from blood. These TCRs come from a man aged 25 to 40 with type 1 diabetes. CDR3s include the opening cysteine and the closing phenylalanine or tryptophan. The order of the fields is CDR3 length, J gene, D gene, V gene, clone size, CDR3 DNA, CDR3 protein. The D gene is left open where the match is weak. Size is stated for part of the rows, as once, few or many counts, or as a class when the clone is expanded.

15,TRBJ2-1,NA,TRBV5-1,NA,TGCGCCAGCAGCTCACAGGGTCAGTCGTCCAATGAGCAGTTCTTC,CASSSQGQSSNEQFF
16,TRBJ2-2,TRBD1,TRBV9,few,TGTGCCAGCAGAGGAGGTTGGACAGGTCAGACCGGGGAGCTGTTTTTT,CASRGGWTGQTGELFF
18,TRBJ2-1,TRBD2,TRBV9,few,TGTGCCAGCAGCGTAGCTACGGGGGCAAGCGGGAGCGGTCATGAGCAGTTCTTC,CASSVATGASGSGHEQFF
15,TRBJ1-5,NA,TRBV7-2,NA,TGTGCCAGCAGCTGGCAGGGGTATAGCAATCAGCCCCAGCATTTT,CASSWQGYSNQPQHF
14,TRBJ2-5,NA,TRBV25-1,few,TGTGCCAGCAGTGAATACAGGGGTCGAGAGACCCAGTACTTC,CASSEYRGRETQYF
13,TRBJ2-1,NA,TRBV6-5,NA,TGTGCCAGCAGCGGGACTTCATACAATGAGCAGTTCTTC,CASSGTSYNEQFF
12,TRBJ2-5,NA,TRBV7-2,NA,TGTGCCAGCAGCTTAGTGAGAGAGACCCAGTACTTC,CASSLVRETQYF
15,TRBJ2-1,NA,TRBV27,NA,TGTGCCAGCAGTTTAATGGTAGTCTCCTACAATGAGCAGTTCTTC,CASSLMVVSYNEQFF
18,TRBJ1-1,TRBD1,TRBV7-7,NA,TGTGCTAGCAGCTTAAAGGGCCGCAGGACAGGGCGAAACACTGAAGCTTTCTTT,CASSLKGRRTGRNTEAFF
18,TRBJ2-7,TRBD2,TRBV18,NA,TGTGCCAGCTCACCACGCGACGCAAGACTAGCGGGCTCCTACGAGCAGTACTTC,CASSPRDARLAGSYEQYF
15,TRBJ2-1,TRBD2,TRBV19,few,TGTGCCAGTAATCCTACCCCGGGAGGCTACAATGAGCAGTTCTTC,CASNPTPGGYNEQFF
15,TRBJ2-7,NA,TRBV6-5,few,TGTGCCAGCAGTTACTCATCGGGGAGCCCCTACGAGCAGTACTTC,CASSYSSGSPYEQYF
10,TRBJ1-1,NA,TRBV29-1,NA,TGCAGCGCGGGAGACACTGAAGCTTTCTTT,CSAGDTEAFF
16,TRBJ2-7,TRBD2,TRBV5-1,NA,TGCGCCAGCAGCTTGGCTAGCGGGTATAAGTCCTACGAGCAGTACTTC,CASSLASGYKSYEQYF
15,TRBJ1-2,NA,TRBV5-4,NA,TGTGCCAGCAGCTTGGTTCTGCGAAAGAACTATGGCTACACCTTC,CASSLVLRKNYGYTF
13,TRBJ2-7,NA,TRBV23-1,NA,TGCGCCAGCAGTCAATCGATCGGGGACGAGCAGTACTTC,CASSQSIGDEQYF
14,TRBJ2-1,NA,TRBV27,NA,TGTGCCAGCAGTTGGGCGAGCTCCTACAATGAGCAGTTCTTC,CASSWASSYNEQFF
15,TRBJ1-5,NA,TRBV18,NA,TGTGCCAGCTCAGACTCAAGTACAGGAAATCAGCCCCAGCATTTT,CASSDSSTGNQPQHF
15,TRBJ2-1,TRBD2,TRBV28,few,TGTGCCAGCAGTCCGTCCGGACTGGGAGGGGATGAGCAGTTCTTC,CASSPSGLGGDEQFF
13,TRBJ1-1,NA,TRBV5-5,NA,TGTGCCAGCAGCTACAGGGACCTCACTGAAGCTTTCTTT,CASSYRDLTEAFF
15,TRBJ1-1,TRBD1,TRBV7-2,NA,TGTGCCAGCAGCTTTGTACAGGGGGCGGGCACTGAAGCTTTCTTT,CASSFVQGAGTEAFF
13,TRBJ2-1,TRBD2,TRBV5-4,few,TGTGCCAGTCAGCGGGAGTCCTACAATGAGCAGTTCTTC,CASQRESYNEQFF
15,TRBJ2-6,TRBD1,TRBV27,NA,TGTGCCAGCAGTTTACGTGGGACAGGGTCCAACGTCCTGACTTTC,CASSLRGTGSNVLTF
14,TRBJ1-1,NA,TRBV7-9,NA,TGTGCCAGCAGCTTGCAGGACAAGATAACTGAAGCTTTCTTT,CASSLQDKITEAFF
14,TRBJ2-7,TRBD1,TRBV27,NA,TGTGCCAGCAGCTTGACAGGGTTGGGCTACGAGCAGTACTTC,CASSLTGLGYEQYF
15,TRBJ1-4,TRBD1,TRBV27,few,TGTGCCAGCAGTACGGGACAGACAACTAATGAAAAACTGTTTTTT,CASSTGQTTNEKLFF
16,TRBJ2-3,NA,TRBV7-2,few,TGTGCCAGCAGCTTAGGGACGGGAATAAGCACAGATACGCAGTATTTT,CASSLGTGISTDTQYF
11,TRBJ2-7,NA,TRBV29-1,few,TGCAGCGTTGATTCAGGCTACGAGCAGTACTTC,CSVDSGYEQYF
14,TRBJ1-5,NA,TRBV2,few,TGTGCCAGCAGCGCTACAGGGCTCAATCAGCCCCAGCATTTT,CASSATGLNQPQHF
12,TRBJ2-7,NA,TRBV29-1,few,TGCAGCATCCTTCGGGGTACCTACGAGCAGTACTTC,CSILRGTYEQYF
12,TRBJ2-5,NA,TRBV7-2,few,TGTGCCAGCAGCTTAGCGGGAGTGATCCAGTACTTC,CASSLAGVIQYF
14,TRBJ1-1,NA,TRBV6-5,few,TGTGCCAGCAGTTACTCGGGGGGAGGCACTGAAGCTTTCTTT,CASSYSGGGTEAFF
14,TRBJ2-3,NA,TRBV28,few,TGTGCCAGCCGTTCGGGTGCGGTAGGAGATACGCAGTATTTT,CASRSGAVGDTQYF
17,TRBJ2-7,TRBD2,TRBV18,few,TGTGCCAGCTCAACCGGGACTAGCGGGAGTAACGCGAGGGAGCAGTACTTC,CASSTGTSGSNAREQYF
16,TRBJ2-2,TRBD2,TRBV30,few,TGTGCCTGGAGCGAAGGGACTAGCGGGAGGGCCGGGGAGCTGTTTTTT,CAWSEGTSGRAGELFF
12,TRBJ1-1,NA,TRBV14,few,TGTGCCAGCAGCCAAGAGCGTAGCGAAGCTTTCTTT,CASSQERSEAFF
13,TRBJ2-7,NA,TRBV25-1,few,TGTGCCAGTAGGCGGGGCAGCCTCTACGAGCAGTACTTC,CASRRGSLYEQYF